The clone carrying this T cell receptor beta chain was seen just once. The sample is drawn from a study of blood T cell repertoires in COVID-19. Measured with immunoSEQ multiplex PCR; TCRdb has only the in-frame clones, and not every one. The table lists 250,000 or so clones, approximately 88% of them singletons. The source material was peripheral blood. The receptor was derived from a woman in her thirties with COVID-19, enrolled during active disease.

The CDR3 loop is CASRVGLAGQQFF. The CDR3, as DNA: TGTGCCAGCAGGGTGGGGCTAGCGGGCCAGCAGTTCTTC. The V and J genes are TRBV13 and TRBJ2-1; 8 bases agree with TRBD2. V lost 6 bases to trimming and J lost 11 bases; unmatched junction nucleotides: 9. Germline V gene data show CDR1 as PRHDT and CDR2 as FYEKMQ (reference sequence). CDR3 length equals 13 residues.